This paragraph reports one T cell receptor (beta chain). The target of this receptor is not known. No clone much larger than this one lies a single base away; base qualities are absent. The data stem from a study of T-cell reconstitution after alpha-beta-depleted transplantation in children (dated by TCRdb to 2016 to 2017). Concerning the study at large: T-cell immune reconstitution after TCRalphabeta/CD19-depleted allogeneic hematopoietic cell transplantation in children was quantitatively tracked in the study by means of TCR repertoire profiling.

The meaning of the sample's treatment or condition label: allogeneic hematopoietic cell transplantation with graft depleted of TCRalphabeta T cells and CD19 B cells. The transplant recipients were children given TCRalphabeta/CD19-depleted allogeneic hematopoietic cell grafts. Deletion took 4 bases off V and 0 bases off J, with a span of 14 bases between the germline ends. According to the germline V gene, CDR1 reads SGHDT and CDR2 reads YYEEEE. The CDR3 contains 15 residues, cysteine and phenylalanine counted. The CDR3 DNA has 45 bases and is translated from base 1. The library was prepared using PCR. The sequencer listed for this sample is Illumina HiSeq 2500. TCR libraries were prepared with molecular barcoding, using unique molecular identifiers to normalize TCRbeta repertoire quantification. TCRdb trimmed the raw reads at Q25, called clones with MiXCR and kept productive beta chains. CDR3 protein duplicates are merged, each entry listing the most common genes and DNA. This sample gives about 1,000,000 distinct CDR3 sequences in total; roughly 29% of them show up just once. The top ten clonotypes cover over 25% of the sample.

General study outcomes and caveats: In some patients, the high TCRbeta diversity seen at day 60 was put down to recipient T cells and intrathymic progenitors that had survived conditioning. About two months after transplant, the apparently early recovery of alphabetaT-cell counts reportedly depended on just several hundred clones that had expanded rapidly and came from non-depleted graft cells. The frequencies of hyperexpanded clones fell over the following months, and after one year, T-cell counts and TCRbeta diversity were mostly attributed to newly produced T cells.

The rearranged chain carries TRBV5-6 and TRBJ2-7, with the D gene uncertain. The sequencing used PBMCs, mostly from graft donor cells, collected 360 days after TCRalphabeta/CD19-depleted stem cell transplant. This receptor was obtained from a boy in the first two years of life who had a stem cell transplant for SCID, so the T cells may come from the graft donor. The CDR3 sequence is CASSHASGHSYEQYF. The DNA sequence reads TGTGCCAGCAGCCACGCGTCCGGGCACTCCTACGAGCAGTACTTC.